These 16 T cell receptor beta chains came from one sample sequenced in a study of CD8+ T cells in alopecia areata. As the sequencing template, cDNA was produced by extracting RNA and reverse transcribing it. Repertoires were generated with immunoSEQ multiplex PCR, while TCRdb's copy carries only in-frame clones and drops some. The table lists about 130,000 clones, 49% of them singletons, with under 20% in the top ten. Sequenced material: CD8+ T cells sorted from blood, taken at week 0. Receptors were obtained from a human donor with alopecia areata.

The sample holds a few counts of this clone. V gene TRBV30 combines with J gene TRBJ2-6; D remains unclear. V was trimmed by 4 bases and J by 0 bases, leaving 10 bases between them. The germline gives CDR1 GTSNPN, CDR2 SVGIG (reference sequence). The CDR3 spans 15 residues. The CDR3 DNA sequence: TGTGCCTGGAAGGGCAGGCACTCTGGGGCCAACGTCCTGACTTTC. It encodes CAWKGRHSGANVLTF.

This clone was seen a handful of times. The CDR3 bases are TGTGCCACCAGCAGGTTCACAGGGACTGGGGCCAACGTCCTGACTTTC. As protein: CATSRFTGTGANVLTF. The J gene is TRBJ2-6, the V gene TRBV15, with D possibly being TRBD1 (6 bases). The ends were cut back, 3 bases at V and 2 bases at J, with 11 bases in the middle. Germline V gives CDR1 LNHNV, CDR2 YYDKDF (reference sequence). The CDR3 totals 16 residues.

This clone showed up just a few times. The chain uses TRBV5-1 and TRBJ2-3; 14 bases line up with TRBD2. Trimming took 4 bases from V and 2 from J; bases not matched to a gene: 6. In germline, CDR1 is SGHRS, CDR2 YFSETQ. This CDR3 spans 17 amino acids. CDR3 sequence: CASSPSGLAGATDTQYF. The CDR3 bases are TGCGCCAGCAGCCCCTCGGGACTAGCGGGGGCCACAGATACGCAGTATTTT.

The V and J genes are TRBV5-4 and TRBJ1-2, with D maybe TRBD1 (6 bases). The CDR3 runs to 15 residues. Looked up from germline, CDR1 is SGHNT and CDR2 is YYREEE (reference sequence). V was trimmed by 0 bases and J by 6 bases, leaving 15 bases between them. The CDR3 DNA reads as TGTGCCAGCAGCTTGGTTTTGGGGGGCGAGCATGGCTACACCTTC. Protein sequence: CASSLVLGGEHGYTF.

This sequence joins TRBV5-1 and TRBJ2-7; no firm D call. The CDR3 length is 13 residues. V dropped 0 bases and J dropped 5 bases, with 9 bases sitting between them. Germline loops: CDR1 SGHRS, CDR2 YFSETQ. The CDR3, as DNA: TGCGCCAGCAGCTTGGCACGTCCCCACGAGCAGTACTTC. Residues: CASSLARPHEQYF.

This clone has only one observation. This sequence joins TRBV30 and TRBJ1-1, with 10 nucleotides matching TRBD1. V lost 4 bases to trimming and J lost 3 bases; unmatched junction nucleotides: 2. This CDR3 contains 13 residues. The germline CDR1 and CDR2 sequences are GTSNPN and SVGIG (reference sequence). CDR3 in DNA: TGTGCCTGGACAGGACAGGGGGACACTGAAGCTTTCTTT. It translates to CAWTGQGDTEAFF.

The chain joins TRBV27 to TRBJ1-2; D unresolved. Trimming cost V 3 bases and J 0 bases, with 11 bases left between them. The CDR3 loop spans 15 amino acids. The germline V gene encodes CDR1 MNHEY and CDR2 SMNVEV (reference sequence). The DNA of the CDR3 is TGTGCCAGCAGTTTGTCCGACGGAGCTAACTATGGCTACACCTTC. As protein: CASSLSDGANYGYTF.

The chain joins TRBV19 to TRBJ2-7, with 10 bases matching TRBD2. This CDR3 spans 14 amino acids. CDR1 and CDR2 from the germline V gene are LNHDA and SQIVND (reference sequence). J lost 5 bases, V lost 3 bases, and 4 bases had no gene match. DNA of the CDR3: TGTGCCAGTAGTATTTTTCTAGCGGGGGACGAGCAGTACTTC. Translation: CASSIFLAGDEQYF.

The chain combines TRBV10-3 with TRBJ2-3, with no clear D. This CDR3 comprises 14 residues. Germline lookup yields CDR1 ENHRY and CDR2 SYGVKD. Trimming stripped 0 bases from V and 6 bases from J, with 10 bases between. The CDR3 sequence: CAISESPRPDTQYF. In DNA, the CDR3 is TGTGCCATCAGTGAGTCCCCTCGCCCGGATACGCAGTATTTT.

This clone was detected a few times. The chain recombines TRBV7-9 with TRBJ1-1; 10 positions match TRBD1. This CDR3 has 16 amino acids. CDR1 is SEHNR and CDR2 is FQNEAQ in the germline V gene (reference sequence). The trim removed 5 bases at V and 0 bases at J, leaving 6 bases unmatched. CDR3 in DNA: TGTGCCAGCAGCCTGACAGGGGGCGCGGTGAACACTGAAGCTTTCTTT. It encodes CASSLTGGAVNTEAFF.

This clone was detected a few times. The sample contains more than one DNA sequence encoding this CDR3. The CDR3 sequence is CASSLGHEQYF. In DNA, the CDR3 is TGCGCCAGCAGCCTGGGGCACGAGCAGTACTTC. The V call is TRBV5-1, the J call TRBJ2-7; D is perhaps TRBD1 (5 bases). CDR3 length: 11 residues. V shed 4 bases and J shed 5 bases, with 7 bases lying between them. CDR1 is SGHRS, CDR2 YFSETQ, per germline.

This clone showed up just a few times. The genes are TRBV9 and TRBJ1-1; 7 nucleotides align to TRBD1. The length of the CDR3 is 15 residues. J was trimmed by 0 bases and V by 4 bases; bases with no gene match: 6. CDR1 is SGDLS, CDR2 YYNGEE, per germline. The CDR3 protein is CASSPPDRMNTEAFF. CDR3 in DNA: TGTGCCAGCAGCCCCCCGGACAGGATGAACACTGAAGCTTTCTTT.

J is TRBJ1-2 and V is TRBV7-9, with D hard to call. There are 11 residues in the CDR3. Germline-derived CDR1 and CDR2 are SEHNR and FQNEAQ (reference sequence). Trimming pared 5 bases from V and 8 bases from J, leaving 9 bases between. The CDR3 bases are TGTGCCAGCAGCCGGATGAGGGGCTACACCTTC. It yields the protein CASSRMRGYTF. The variable domain in full, completed from reference TRBV7-9 and TRBJ1-2, reads DTGVSQNPRHKITKRGQNVTFRCDPISEHNRLYWYRQTLGQGPEFLTYFQNEAQLEKSRLLSDRFSAERPKGSFSTLEIQRTEQGDSAMYLCASSRMRGYTFGSGTRLTVV.

In this sample, this clone turned up a few times. The V and J genes are TRBV19 and TRBJ1-6, with D unclear. The CDR3 sequence is 14 residues long. Germline CDR1 LNHDA, CDR2 SQIVND (reference sequence). Trimming left V 3 bases short and J 7 bases short, with 10 bases between. CDR3 coding DNA: TGTGCCAGTAGTATCGGCGGATCAAATTCACCCCTCCACTTT. Translated: CASSIGGSNSPLHF. Drawing the rest from reference TRBV19 and TRBJ1-6, the complete variable domain is DGGITQSPKYLFRKEGQNVTLSCEQNLNHDAMYWYRQDPGQGLRLIYYSQIVNDFQKGDIAEGYSVSREKKESFPLTVTSAQKNPTAFYLCASSIGGSNSPLHFGNGTRLTVT.

The V and J genes are TRBV13 and TRBJ2-5; 7 nucleotides match TRBD2. Trimming removed 3 bases from V and 10 bases from J; junction bases left unmatched: 8. The length of the CDR3 is 13 residues. CDR1 and CDR2 from the germline V gene are PRHDT and FYEKMQ (reference sequence). The CDR3 is CASSLGGERGQYF. The DNA of the CDR3 is TGTGCCAGCAGCTTGGGAGGGGAGAGAGGCCAGTACTTC.

V gene TRBV4-1 combines with J gene TRBJ2-7; 9 bases map to TRBD1. J gave up 4 bases and V 1 base, and 8 bases lay outside the gene matches. CDR3 length: 16 residues. The germline V gene has CDR1 MGHRA and CDR2 YSYEKL. CDR3 amino acids: CASSQVPGTGIYEQYF. CDR3 sequence (DNA): TGCGCCAGCAGCCAAGTACCCGGGACAGGGATATACGAGCAGTACTTC.